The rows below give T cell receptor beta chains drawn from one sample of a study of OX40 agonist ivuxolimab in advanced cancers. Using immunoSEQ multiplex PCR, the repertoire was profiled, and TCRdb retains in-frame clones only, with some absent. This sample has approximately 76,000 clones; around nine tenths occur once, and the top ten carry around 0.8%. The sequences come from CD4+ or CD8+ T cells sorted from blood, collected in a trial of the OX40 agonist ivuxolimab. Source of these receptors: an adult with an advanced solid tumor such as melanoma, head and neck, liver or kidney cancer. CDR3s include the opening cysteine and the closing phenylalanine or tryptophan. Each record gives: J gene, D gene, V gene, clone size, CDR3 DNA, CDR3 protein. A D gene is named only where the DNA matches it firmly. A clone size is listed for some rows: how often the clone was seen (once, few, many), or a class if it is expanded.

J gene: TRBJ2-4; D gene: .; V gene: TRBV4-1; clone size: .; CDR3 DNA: TGCGCCAGCAGCCAAGATCGCTTAACCTTAGCCAAAAACATTCAGTACTTC; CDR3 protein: CASSQDRLTLAKNIQYF
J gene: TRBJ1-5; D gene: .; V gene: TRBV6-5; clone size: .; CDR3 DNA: TGTGCCAGCAGCAGGGACTATAGCAATCAGCCCCAGCATTTT; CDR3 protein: CASSRDYSNQPQHF
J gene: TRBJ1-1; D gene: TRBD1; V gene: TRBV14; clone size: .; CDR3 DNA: TGTGCCAGCAGCAGGGGACAGTCGAACACTGAAGCTTTCTTT; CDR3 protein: CASSRGQSNTEAFF
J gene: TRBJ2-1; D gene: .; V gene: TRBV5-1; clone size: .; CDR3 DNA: TGCGCCAGCAGCTTGGATGGGAGTGCATTCAATGAGCAGTTCTTC; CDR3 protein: CASSLDGSAFNEQFF
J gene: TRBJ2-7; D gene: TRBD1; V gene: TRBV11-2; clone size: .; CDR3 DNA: TGTGCCAGCAGCGCCCGGACAGGGGGCTACGAGCAGTACTTC; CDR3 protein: CASSARTGGYEQYF
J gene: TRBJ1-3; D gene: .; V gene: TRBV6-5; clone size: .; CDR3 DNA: TGTGCCAGCAGTTACTACGGCGGGGCTGGAAACACCATATATTTT; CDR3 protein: CASSYYGGAGNTIYF
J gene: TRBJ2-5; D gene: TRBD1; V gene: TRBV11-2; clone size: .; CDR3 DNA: TGTGCCAGCAGCCCTGGGGACAGGGGTAATCAGGAGACCCAGTACTTC; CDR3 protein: CASSPGDRGNQETQYF
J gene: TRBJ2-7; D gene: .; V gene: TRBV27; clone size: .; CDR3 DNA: TGTGCCAGCAGTTTGGGGTTCCCCTCCCACGAGCAGTACTTC; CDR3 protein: CASSLGFPSHEQYF
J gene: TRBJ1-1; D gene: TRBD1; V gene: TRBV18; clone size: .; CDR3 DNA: TGTGCCAGCTCACCTGGACAGGGTTTGAACACTGAAGCTTTCTTT; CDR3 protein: CASSPGQGLNTEAFF
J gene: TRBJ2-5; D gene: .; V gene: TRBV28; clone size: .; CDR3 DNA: TGTGCCAGCAGGTCTGCGGGGGCGGGGGAGACCCAGTACTTC; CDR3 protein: CASRSAGAGETQYF
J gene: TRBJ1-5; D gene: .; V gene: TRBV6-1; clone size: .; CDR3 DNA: TGTGCCAGCAGGGAAGCGGAGAATCAGCCCCAGCATTTT; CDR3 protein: CASREAENQPQHF
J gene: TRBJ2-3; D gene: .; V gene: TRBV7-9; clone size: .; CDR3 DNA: TGTGCCAGCAGCTTCGCAGACACAGATACGCAGTATTTT; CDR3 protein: CASSFADTDTQYF
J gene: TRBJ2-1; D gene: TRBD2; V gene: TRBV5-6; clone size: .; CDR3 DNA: TGTGCCAGCAGCTTGGAGAGGCGGGTTAGCGGGTATGAGCAGTTCTTC; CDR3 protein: CASSLERRVSGYEQFF
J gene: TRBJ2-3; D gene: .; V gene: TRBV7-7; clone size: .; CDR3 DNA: TGTGCTAGCAGCGTGGGACTTTCGGGGGATACGCAGTATTTT; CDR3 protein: CASSVGLSGDTQYF
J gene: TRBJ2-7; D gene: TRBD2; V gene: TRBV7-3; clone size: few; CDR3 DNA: TGTGCCAGCAGCCCGGGACTAGCGGGAGTTGCTGAGCAGTACTTC; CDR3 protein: CASSPGLAGVAEQYF
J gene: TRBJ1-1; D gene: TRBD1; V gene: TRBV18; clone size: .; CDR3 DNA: TGTGCCAGCTCACCGACAGGGTGGAACACTGAAGCTTTCTTT; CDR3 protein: CASSPTGWNTEAFF
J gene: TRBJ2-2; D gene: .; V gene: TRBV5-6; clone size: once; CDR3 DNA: TGTGCCAGCAGCTCAGGTTACACCGGGGAGCTGTTTTTT; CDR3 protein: CASSSGYTGELFF
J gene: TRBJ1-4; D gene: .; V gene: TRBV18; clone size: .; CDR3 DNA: TGTGCCAGCTCACCTGGGGCAGGGGATAATGAAAAACTGTTTTTT; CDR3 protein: CASSPGAGDNEKLFF
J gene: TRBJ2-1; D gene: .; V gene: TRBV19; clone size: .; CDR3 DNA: TGTGCCAGTAGTATAGCGGGGGTTCTCGATGAGCAGTTCTTC; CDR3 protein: CASSIAGVLDEQFF
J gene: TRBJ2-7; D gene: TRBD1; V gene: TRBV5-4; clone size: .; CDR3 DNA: TGTGCCAGCAGCTCTAGGACAGGATCCAACGAGCAGTACTTC; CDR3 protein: CASSSRTGSNEQYF
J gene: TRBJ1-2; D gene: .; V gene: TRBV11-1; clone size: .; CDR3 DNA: TGTGCCAGCAGTCAAGATTTAACAGGGTCTTCCTATGGCTACACCTTC; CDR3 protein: CASSQDLTGSSYGYTF
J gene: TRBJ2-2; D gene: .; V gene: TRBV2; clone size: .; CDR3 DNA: TGTGCCAGCAGTGCGGAGGGGCAGGTGACCGGGGAGCTGTTTTTT; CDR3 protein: CASSAEGQVTGELFF
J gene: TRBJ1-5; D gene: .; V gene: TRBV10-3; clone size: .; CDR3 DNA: TGTGCCATCCGAGATAGCAATCAGCCCCAGCATTTT; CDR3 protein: CAIRDSNQPQHF
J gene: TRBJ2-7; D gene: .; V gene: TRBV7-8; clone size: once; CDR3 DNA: TGTGCCAGCAGCCCGGCCTACGAGCAGTACTTC; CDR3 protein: CASSPAYEQYF
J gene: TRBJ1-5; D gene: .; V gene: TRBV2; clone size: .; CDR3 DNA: TGTGCCAGCAAGGAGGGGCGCAATCAGCCCCAGCATTTT; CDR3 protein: CASKEGRNQPQHF